Below are 19 T cell receptor beta chains sequenced from a single sample in a study of beta chain features in type 1 diabetes. TCRB transcripts that were expressed got sequenced, as all of the isolated RNA had been reverse transcribed. Method: immunoSEQ multiplex PCR; TCRdb's copy keeps in-frame clones and lacks some. The profile shows fewer than 900,000 clones, roughly 17% of them singletons. Sequencing used naive CD4+ T cells from blood. The receptors derive from a woman aged 18-29 years in good health.

This clone turned up a few times. This chain connects TRBV7-2 to TRBJ1-2; D unresolved. Looked up from germline, CDR1 is SGHTA and CDR2 is FQGNSA. The V and J ends lost 5 bases and 5 bases respectively, with 12 bases between them. The CDR3 has 13 residues. The chain's CDR3 is CASSLSVVYGYTF. The CDR3 DNA follows: TGTGCCAGCAGCCTTTCGGTAGTATATGGCTACACCTTC.

This clone turned up a few times. The chain recombines TRBV10-3 with TRBJ2-3; 9 nucleotides agree with TRBD2. The germline gives CDR1 ENHRY, CDR2 SYGVKD. J lost 3 bases, V lost 2 bases, and 6 bases had no gene match. The CDR3 has 16 amino acids. The CDR3 DNA reads TGTGCCATCAGTGAGGGTAGCGGGAGAGGAACAGATACGCAGTATTTT. The encoded protein is CAISEGSGRGTDTQYF.

This clone was recorded a few times. The rearrangement links TRBV4-2 to TRBJ1-2; D is possibly TRBD1 (5 bases). Looked up from germline, CDR1 is LGHNA and CDR2 is YNFKEQ. CDR3 length: 14 residues. V lost 2 bases and J lost 4, with 11 bases in between. CDR3 nucleotide sequence: TGTGCCAGCAGCCAACCGCGGGGACCCTATGGCTACACCTTC. Protein sequence: CASSQPRGPYGYTF.

The V call is TRBV7-8, the J call TRBJ1-1, with D perhaps TRBD1 (5 bases). With 5 bases removed from V and 5 bases from J, the gap between germline ends came to 21 bases. The germline CDR1 and CDR2 sequences are SGHVS and FQNEAQ. The CDR3 length is 16 residues. CDR3: CASSPGRAGRETEAFF. The CDR3 coding sequence is TGTGCCAGCAGCCCTGGGAGGGCAGGGCGGGAGACTGAAGCTTTCTTT.

The chain is built from TRBV5-1 and TRBJ2-5; D unclear. With the DNA end fitting TRBJ2-7 better, the J assignment may be wrong. Germline V gene data show CDR1 as SGHRS and CDR2 as YFSETQ. This CDR3 comprises 15 residues. This chain's CDR3 is CASSRGVRTTYEQYF. CDR3 coding DNA: TGCGCCAGCAGCCGAGGCGTTAGGACCACCTACGAGCAGTACTTC.

Of note for this clone: This could be a read error, since a much larger clone is one nucleotide away. V usage is TRBV11-3 and J usage is TRBJ2-7; tentative D call: TRBD2 (5 bases). V was shortened by 1 base and J by 0 bases, with 7 bases between the two germline ends. CDR1 SGHNT and CDR2 YENEEA come from the germline V gene. The CDR3 loop spans 14 amino acids. The DNA of the CDR3 is TGTGCCAGCAGCTTAGGTGGGAGCTCCTACGAGCAGTACTTC. Translated: CASSLGGSSYEQYF. Filled out from reference TRBV11-3 and TRBJ2-7, the complete variable domain reads EAGVVQSPRYKIIEKKQPVAFWCNPISGHNTLYWYLQNLGQGPELLIRYENEEAVDDSQLPKDRFSAERLKGVDSTLKIQPAELGDSAVYLCASSLGGSSYEQYFGPGTRLTVT.

This rearrangement joins TRBV5-1 to TRBJ2-1; 8 bases match TRBD2. Germline V gene lookup returns CDR1 SGHRS and CDR2 YFSETQ. The V gene end was trimmed by 0 bases and the J gene end by 4 bases; junction bases not matched to a gene: 6. The CDR3 consists of 16 residues. In DNA, the CDR3 is TGCGCCAGCAGCTTGGGGCGGGGGGCCCTTTACAATGAGCAGTTCTTC. Translated: CASSLGRGALYNEQFF.

This clone has only a few counts. This sequence joins TRBV7-9 and TRBJ2-6; 8 positions agree with TRBD1. This CDR3 contains 19 residues. V was pared by 5 bases and J by 0 bases, with 12 bases of the junction left unmatched. Germline V gene data show CDR1 as SEHNR and CDR2 as FQNEAQ (reference sequence). The CDR3 protein is CASSRTPGTGHSGANVLTF. For the CDR3, the DNA is TGTGCCAGCAGCCGAACCCCCGGGACAGGCCACTCTGGGGCCAACGTCCTGACTTTC. The full variable domain, its missing parts supplied by reference TRBV7-9 and TRBJ2-6, is DTGVSQNPRHKITKRGQNVTFRCDPISEHNRLYWYRQTLGQGPEFLTYFQNEAQLEKSRLLSDRFSAERPKGSFSTLEIQRTEQGDSAMYLCASSRTPGTGHSGANVLTFGAGSRLTVL.

The V gene is TRBV6-5, the J gene TRBJ1-1; D possibly corresponds to TRBD1 (6 bases). The CDR3 spans 12 residues. Per germline, CDR1 MNHEY and CDR2 SVGAGI. V dropped 6 bases and J dropped 11 bases, with 16 bases sitting between them. This chain's CDR3 is CASRHPGQGAFF. DNA of the CDR3: TGTGCCAGCAGGCATCCGGGACAAGGGGCTTTCTTT.

V usage is TRBV4-3 and J usage is TRBJ2-1, with 7 bases that match TRBD2. The V gene's germline CDR1 is LGHNA and CDR2 YSLEER. The CDR3 sequence is 17 residues long. V was pared by 1 base and J by 0 bases, with 6 bases of the junction left unmatched. This chain's CDR3 is CASSQGAWTSSYNEQFF. The DNA for the CDR3 is TGCGCCAGCAGCCAAGGTGCCTGGACTAGCTCCTACAATGAGCAGTTCTTC.

This chain uses TRBV5-6 with TRBJ2-3; D not resolved. This CDR3 is built from 14 residues. Germline V gives CDR1 SGHDT, CDR2 YYEEEE. V gave up 4 bases and J gave up 0 bases, with 9 bases separating them. Here the CDR3 DNA reads TGTGCCAGCAGCCGTCCAGGTAGCACAGATACGCAGTATTTT. Translation gives CASSRPGSTDTQYF. Together with reference TRBV5-6 and TRBJ2-3, the CDR3 gives the full variable domain: DAGVTQSPTHLIKTRGQQVTLRCSPKSGHDTVSWYQQALGQGPQFIFQYYEEEERQRGNFPDRFSGHQFPNYSSELNVNALLLGDSALYLCASSRPGSTDTQYFGPGTRLTVL.

V and J are TRBV10-3 and TRBJ1-2, with D possibly matching TRBD1 (6 bases). CDR1 and CDR2 (germline): ENHRY, SYGVKD. This CDR3 is 15 amino acids long. V lost 6 bases and J 4 bases, leaving 18 bases between the germline ends. CDR3 in amino acids: CAIRGGNRAPYGYTF. CDR3 DNA sequence: TGTGCCATCAGGGGCGGGAACAGGGCCCCCTATGGCTACACCTTC.

This clone was seen more than once but under ten times. This chain links TRBV2 with TRBJ2-1, with TRBD2 matching 11 bases. J gave up 6 bases and V 7 bases, and 5 bases lay outside the gene matches. The germline CDR1 and CDR2 sequences are SNHLY and FYNNEI. This CDR3 region has 14 residues. Here the CDR3 reads CASTSSGRINEQFF. The CDR3 coding sequence is TGTGCCAGCACCTCTAGCGGGAGGATCAATGAGCAGTTCTTC.

This clone has just a few counts. J is TRBJ2-5 and V is TRBV7-2, with TRBD1 identical over 8 bases. CDR3 size: 13 residues. V lost 7 bases, J lost 5 bases, and 6 bases stayed unmatched. Per germline, CDR1 SGHTA and CDR2 FQGNSA. The CDR3 nucleotides read TGTGCCAGCACCTCAGGGGGCGGGGAGACCCAGTACTTC. It encodes CASTSGGGETQYF.

This clone was detected a few times. The J gene is TRBJ2-7, the V gene TRBV28; no definite D call. CDR3 length: 14 amino acids. The ends were cut back, 6 bases at V and 4 bases at J, with 16 bases in the middle. From germline, CDR1 is MDHEN and CDR2 SYDVKM. The CDR3 reads CASRTVGGRYEQYF. CDR3 bases: TGTGCCAGCAGAACCGTGGGCGGAAGATACGAGCAGTACTTC.

The J gene is TRBJ1-4, the V gene TRBV4-3; 7 nucleotides line up with TRBD1. The CDR3 is made up of 16 amino acids. Germline lookup yields CDR1 LGHNA and CDR2 YSLEER. V lost 3 bases and J lost 0; bases outside the gene matches: 4. The CDR3 DNA reads TGCGCCAGCAGCCAGTGGGACAGCTCAACTAATGAAAAACTGTTTTTT. It codes for CASSQWDSSTNEKLFF.

This sequence joins TRBV2 and TRBJ1-2, with 9 bases lining up with TRBD1. With V trimmed by 7 bases and J by 8 bases, 8 bases remained unmatched. The germline V gene has CDR1 SNHLY and CDR2 FYNNEI. CDR3 length: 13 amino acids. CDR3 region: CASNLQGAEGYTF. Here the CDR3 DNA reads TGTGCCAGCAACTTACAGGGGGCAGAGGGCTACACCTTC.

This clone was recorded a few times. V and J are TRBV28 and TRBJ2-1; 9 nucleotides match TRBD2. CDR1 is MDHEN, CDR2 SYDVKM, per germline. The CDR3 contains 17 residues. Losses at the gene ends were 4 bases for V and 4 bases for J; bases not matched to a gene: 11. CDR3 residues: CASSSWSSGKLYNEQFF. As DNA, the CDR3 is TGTGCCAGCAGTTCCTGGTCTAGCGGGAAGTTATACAATGAGCAGTTCTTC.

This chain connects TRBV10-3 to TRBJ2-7; D not certain. Germline V CDR1 and CDR2: ENHRY, SYGVKD. This CDR3 contains 10 residues. The ends were cut back, 8 bases at V and 6 bases at J, with 8 bases in the middle. For the CDR3, the DNA is TGTGCCATCGGACGCGGCGAGCAGTACTTC. Its protein is CAIGRGEQYF.